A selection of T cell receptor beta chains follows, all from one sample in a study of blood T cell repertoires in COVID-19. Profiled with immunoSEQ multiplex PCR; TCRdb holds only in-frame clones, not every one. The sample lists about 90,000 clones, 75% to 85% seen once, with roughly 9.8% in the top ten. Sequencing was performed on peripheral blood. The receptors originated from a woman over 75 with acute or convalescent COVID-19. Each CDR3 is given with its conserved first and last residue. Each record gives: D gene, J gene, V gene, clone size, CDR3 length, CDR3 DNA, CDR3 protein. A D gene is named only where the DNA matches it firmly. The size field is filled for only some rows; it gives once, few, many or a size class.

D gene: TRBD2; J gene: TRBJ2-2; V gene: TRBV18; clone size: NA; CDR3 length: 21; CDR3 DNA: TGTGCCAGCTCACCAGCTCTAGGGACTAGCGCCCTTTCCGCGAGGTTCGGGGAGCTGTTTTTT; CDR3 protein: CASSPALGTSALSARFGELFF
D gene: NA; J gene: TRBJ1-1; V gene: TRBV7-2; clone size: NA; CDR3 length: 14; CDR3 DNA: TGTGCCAGCAGCCCGCGGCAAGGGGACACTGAAGCTTTCTTT; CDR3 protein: CASSPRQGDTEAFF
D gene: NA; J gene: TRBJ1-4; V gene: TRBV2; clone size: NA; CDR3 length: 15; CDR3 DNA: TGTGCCAGCAGTGAAGCGAGGGGAGGAGGTGAAAAACTGTTTTTT; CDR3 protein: CASSEARGGGEKLFF
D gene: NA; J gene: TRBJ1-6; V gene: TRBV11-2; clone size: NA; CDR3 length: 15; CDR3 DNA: TGTGCCAGCAGCACCATGCTAGGGGATAATTCACCCCTCCACTTT; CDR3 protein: CASSTMLGDNSPLHF
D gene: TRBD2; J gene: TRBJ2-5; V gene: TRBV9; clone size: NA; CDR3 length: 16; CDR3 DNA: TGTGCCAGCAGCGTAGGACTAGCGGGGGTCCAAGAGACCCAGTACTTC; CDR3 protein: CASSVGLAGVQETQYF
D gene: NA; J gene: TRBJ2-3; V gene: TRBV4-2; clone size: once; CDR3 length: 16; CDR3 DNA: TGTGCCAGCAGCCAAGATCCCGCGGGGCGCACAGATACGCAGTATTTT; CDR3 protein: CASSQDPAGRTDTQYF
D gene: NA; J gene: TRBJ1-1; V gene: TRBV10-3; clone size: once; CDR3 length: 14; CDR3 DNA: TGTGCCATCAGTGTAGGGCATTTAAAGGGGGAAGCTTTCTTT; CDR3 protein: CAISVGHLKGEAFF
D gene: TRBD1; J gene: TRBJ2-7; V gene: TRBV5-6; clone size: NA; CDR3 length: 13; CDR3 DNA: TGTGCCAGCAGCTTGTCAGGGGGTACCGAGCAGTACTTC; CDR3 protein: CASSLSGGTEQYF
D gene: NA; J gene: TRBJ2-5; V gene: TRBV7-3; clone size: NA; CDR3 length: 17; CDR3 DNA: TGTGCCAGCAGCTCCTACAGGGTTTCCTCCGGTAGAGAGACCCAGTACTTC; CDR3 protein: CASSSYRVSSGRETQYF
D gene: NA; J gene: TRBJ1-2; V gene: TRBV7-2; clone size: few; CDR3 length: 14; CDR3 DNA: TGTGCCAGCAGCTTAGGGGGCGGTAACTATGGCTACACCTTC; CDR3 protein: CASSLGGGNYGYTF
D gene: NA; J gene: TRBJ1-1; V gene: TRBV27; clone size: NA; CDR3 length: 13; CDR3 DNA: TGTGCCAGCAGTTTCGGAGAAAACACTGAAGCTTTCTTT; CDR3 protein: CASSFGENTEAFF
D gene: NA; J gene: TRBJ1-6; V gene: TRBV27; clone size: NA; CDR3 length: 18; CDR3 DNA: TGTGCCAGCAGTTTATCGTCTGGGAGGAGCTCCTATAATTCACCCCTCCACTTT; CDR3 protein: CASSLSSGRSSYNSPLHF
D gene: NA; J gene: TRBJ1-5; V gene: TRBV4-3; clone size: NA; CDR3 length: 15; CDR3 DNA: TGCGCCAGCAGCCAAGCCCTACGGGGCAATCAGCCCCAGCATTTT; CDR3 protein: CASSQALRGNQPQHF
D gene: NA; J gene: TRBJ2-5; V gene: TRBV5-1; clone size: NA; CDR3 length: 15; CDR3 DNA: TGCGCCAGCAGCCCGGACTCGACGTACCAAGAGACCCAGTACTTC; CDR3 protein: CASSPDSTYQETQYF
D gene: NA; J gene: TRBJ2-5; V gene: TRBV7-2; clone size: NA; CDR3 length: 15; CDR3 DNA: TGTGCCAGCAGCTTAGGGGGCAGGGTAAAAGAGACCCAGTACTTC; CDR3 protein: CASSLGGRVKETQYF
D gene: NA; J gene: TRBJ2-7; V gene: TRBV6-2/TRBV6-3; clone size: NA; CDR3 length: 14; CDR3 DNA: TGTGCCAGCAGTTACGGGGGAGGCCGCTACGAGCAGTACTTC; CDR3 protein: CASSYGGGRYEQYF
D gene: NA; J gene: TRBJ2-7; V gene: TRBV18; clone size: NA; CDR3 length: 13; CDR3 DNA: TGTGCCAGCTCACCACCGACAGCCTACGAGCAGTACTTC; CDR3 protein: CASSPPTAYEQYF
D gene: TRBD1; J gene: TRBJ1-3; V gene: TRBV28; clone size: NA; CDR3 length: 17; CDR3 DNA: TGTGCCAGCAGTGATCCGGGACAGGGAGCTCTCGGAAACACCATATATTTT; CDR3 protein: CASSDPGQGALGNTIYF
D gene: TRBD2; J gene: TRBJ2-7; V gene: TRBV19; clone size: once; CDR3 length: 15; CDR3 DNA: TGTGCCAGTAGTCGGGCTAGCGGGGGCCCGTACGAGCAGTACTTC; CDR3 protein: CASSRASGGPYEQYF
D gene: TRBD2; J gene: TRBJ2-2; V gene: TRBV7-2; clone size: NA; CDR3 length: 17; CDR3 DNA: TGTGCCAGCAGCACCCACCGCGGGGGGCGGGGGACCGGGGAGCTGTTTTTT; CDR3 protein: CASSTHRGGRGTGELFF
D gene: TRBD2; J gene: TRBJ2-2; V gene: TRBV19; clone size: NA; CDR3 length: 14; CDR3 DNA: TGTGCCAGTAGTATAAGCGGGACGGTCGGGGAGCTGTTTTTT; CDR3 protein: CASSISGTVGELFF
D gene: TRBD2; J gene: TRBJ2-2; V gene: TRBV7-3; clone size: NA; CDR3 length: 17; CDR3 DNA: TGTGCCAGCAGCTCGACCGGGGGGGGCGCGTACACCGGGGAGCTGTTTTTT; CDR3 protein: CASSSTGGGAYTGELFF
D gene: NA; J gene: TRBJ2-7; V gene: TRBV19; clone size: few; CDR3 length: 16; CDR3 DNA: TGTGCCAGTAGTATAGAAGGATCGGGGGTCGGGTACGAGCAGTACTTC; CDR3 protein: CASSIEGSGVGYEQYF
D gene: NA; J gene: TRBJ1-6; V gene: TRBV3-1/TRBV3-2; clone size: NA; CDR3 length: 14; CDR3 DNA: TGTGCCAGCAGCCAGACCGGGATTGATTCACCCCTCCACTTT; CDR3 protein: CASSQTGIDSPLHF
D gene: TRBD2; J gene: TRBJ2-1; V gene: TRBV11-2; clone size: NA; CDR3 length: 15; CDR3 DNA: TGTGCCAGCAGTCTCATAGCGGGGGACTACAATGAGCAGTTCTTC; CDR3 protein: CASSLIAGDYNEQFF
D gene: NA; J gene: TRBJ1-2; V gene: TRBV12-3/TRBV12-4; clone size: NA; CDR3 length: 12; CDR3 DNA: TGTGCCAGCAGCCCTAATAACTATGGCTACACCTTC; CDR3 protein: CASSPNNYGYTF
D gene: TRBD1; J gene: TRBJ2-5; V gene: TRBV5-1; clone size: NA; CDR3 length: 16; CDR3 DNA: TGCGCCAGCAGCCTAGGACAGGGGAGACTCGTGGAGACCCAGTACTTC; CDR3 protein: CASSLGQGRLVETQYF
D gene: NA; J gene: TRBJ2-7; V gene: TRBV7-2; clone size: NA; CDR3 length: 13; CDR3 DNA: TGTGCCAGCAGCTTAGCAGCTATTCGCGAGCAGTACTTC; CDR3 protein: CASSLAAIREQYF
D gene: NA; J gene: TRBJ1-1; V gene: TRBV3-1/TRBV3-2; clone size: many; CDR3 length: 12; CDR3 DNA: TGTGCCAGCAGCCAAGGACTGCTTGAAGCTTTCTTT; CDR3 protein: CASSQGLLEAFF
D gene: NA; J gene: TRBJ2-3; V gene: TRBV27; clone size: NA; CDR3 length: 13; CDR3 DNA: TGTGCCAGCAGTTCGCTAGTGCTAGATACGCAGTATTTT; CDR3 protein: CASSSLVLDTQYF
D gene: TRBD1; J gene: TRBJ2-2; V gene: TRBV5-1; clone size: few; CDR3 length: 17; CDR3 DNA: TGCGCCAGCAGCTGGGACAGGGGGCGGACGAACACCGGGGAGCTGTTTTTT; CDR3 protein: CASSWDRGRTNTGELFF
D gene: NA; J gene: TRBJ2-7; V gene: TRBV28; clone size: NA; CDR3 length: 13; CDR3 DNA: TGTGCCAGCAGTTTCTCCACCAATAGAGAGCAGTACTTC; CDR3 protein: CASSFSTNREQYF
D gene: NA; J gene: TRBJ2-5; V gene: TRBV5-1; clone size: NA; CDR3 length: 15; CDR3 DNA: TGCGCCAGCAGCTGGGGGGACGGACCTGGAGAGACCCAGTACTTC; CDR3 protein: CASSWGDGPGETQYF
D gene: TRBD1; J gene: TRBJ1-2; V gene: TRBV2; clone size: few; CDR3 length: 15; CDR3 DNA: TGTGCCAGCAGTGAAACCGGGACAGACGGCGGTGGCTACACCTTC; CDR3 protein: CASSETGTDGGGYTF
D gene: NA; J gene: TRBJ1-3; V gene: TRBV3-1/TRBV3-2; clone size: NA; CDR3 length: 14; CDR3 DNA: TGTGCCAGCAGCCTACAGGGATTTGGAAACACCATATATTTT; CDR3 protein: CASSLQGFGNTIYF
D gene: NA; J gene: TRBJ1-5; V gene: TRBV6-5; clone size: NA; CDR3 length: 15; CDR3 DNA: TGTGCCAGCAGTCCGACAGTGGGGCAAAATCAGCCCCAGCATTTT; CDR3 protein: CASSPTVGQNQPQHF
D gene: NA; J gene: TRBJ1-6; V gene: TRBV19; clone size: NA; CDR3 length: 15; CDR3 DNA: TGTGCCAGTAGCCCGACAGGCTCCTCGAACTCACCCCTCCACTTT; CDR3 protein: CASSPTGSSNSPLHF
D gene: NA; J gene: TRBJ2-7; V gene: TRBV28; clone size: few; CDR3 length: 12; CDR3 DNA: TGTGCCAGCAGTTTGTACTCCTACGAGCAGTACTTC; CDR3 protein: CASSLYSYEQYF
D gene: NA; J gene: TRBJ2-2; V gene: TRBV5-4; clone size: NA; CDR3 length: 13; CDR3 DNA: TGTGCCAGCAGCCTCTATAGCGCCGGGGAGCTGTTTTTT; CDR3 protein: CASSLYSAGELFF
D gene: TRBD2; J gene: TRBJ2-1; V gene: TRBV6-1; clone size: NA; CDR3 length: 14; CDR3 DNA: TGTGCCAGCAGTGATTGGACTAGCGGGAGAGCAAGTTTCTTC; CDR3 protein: CASSDWTSGRASFF
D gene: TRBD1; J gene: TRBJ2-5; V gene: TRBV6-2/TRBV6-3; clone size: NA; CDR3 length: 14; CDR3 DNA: TGTGCCAGCAGTTACCCGGGACAGGTAGAGACCCAGTACTTC; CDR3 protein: CASSYPGQVETQYF
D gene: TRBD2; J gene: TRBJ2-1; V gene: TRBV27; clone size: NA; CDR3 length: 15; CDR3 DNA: TGTGCCAGCAGTGCCTCTGGCGGGAGGGTCAATGAGCAGTTCTTC; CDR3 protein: CASSASGGRVNEQFF
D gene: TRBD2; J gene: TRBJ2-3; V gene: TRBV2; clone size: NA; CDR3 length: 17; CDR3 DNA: TGTGCCAGCAGTGAAGGACTAGCGGGCTCAGGCGCAGATACGCAGTATTTT; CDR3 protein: CASSEGLAGSGADTQYF
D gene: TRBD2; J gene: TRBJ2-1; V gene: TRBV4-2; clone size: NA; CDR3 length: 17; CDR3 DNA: TGTGCCAGCAGCCACACCCGCGGACTAGCGGGAGTGGGTGAGCAGTTCTTC; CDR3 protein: CASSHTRGLAGVGEQFF
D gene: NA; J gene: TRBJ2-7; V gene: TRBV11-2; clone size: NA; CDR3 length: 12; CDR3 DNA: TGTGCCAGCAGCCACGCGACCTACGAGCAGTACTTC; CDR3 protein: CASSHATYEQYF
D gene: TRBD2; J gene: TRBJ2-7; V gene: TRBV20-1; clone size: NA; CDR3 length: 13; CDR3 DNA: TGCAGTGCTAGTGGTAGCGGGAGACACGAGCAGTACTTC; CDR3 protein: CSASGSGRHEQYF
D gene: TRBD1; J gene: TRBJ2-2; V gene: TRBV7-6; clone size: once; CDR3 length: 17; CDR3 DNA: TGTGCCAGCAGCTTAGGTTTGAGGGACAGCCGAACCGGGGAGCTGTTTTTT; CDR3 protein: CASSLGLRDSRTGELFF
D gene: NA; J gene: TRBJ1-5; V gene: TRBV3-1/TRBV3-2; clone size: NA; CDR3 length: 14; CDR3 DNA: TGTGCCAGCAGCCAAGCCGGGAGGAATCAGCCCCAGCATTTT; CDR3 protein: CASSQAGRNQPQHF
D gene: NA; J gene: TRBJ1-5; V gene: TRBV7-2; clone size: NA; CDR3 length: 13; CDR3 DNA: TGTGCCAGCAGCTTATTCCCTGATCAGCCCCAGCATTTT; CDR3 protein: CASSLFPDQPQHF
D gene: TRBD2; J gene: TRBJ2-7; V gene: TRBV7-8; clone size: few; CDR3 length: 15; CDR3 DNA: TGTGCCAGCAGCATCGGGACTAGCAAAACCTACGAGCAGTACTTC; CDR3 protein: CASSIGTSKTYEQYF
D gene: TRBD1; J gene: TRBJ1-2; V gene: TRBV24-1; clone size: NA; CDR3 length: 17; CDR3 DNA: TGTGCCACCAGTGTCCTACCGACCGGGACAGGGTGGGGTGGCTACACCTTC; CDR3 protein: CATSVLPTGTGWGGYTF
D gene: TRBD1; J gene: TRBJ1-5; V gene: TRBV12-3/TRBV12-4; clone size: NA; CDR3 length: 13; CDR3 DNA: TGTGCCAGCAGTTTCGACAGGGATCAGCCCCAGCATTTT; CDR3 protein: CASSFDRDQPQHF
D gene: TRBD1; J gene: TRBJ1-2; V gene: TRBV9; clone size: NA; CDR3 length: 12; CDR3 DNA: TGTGCCAGCACCGACAGGGATCGAGGCTACACCTTC; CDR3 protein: CASTDRDRGYTF
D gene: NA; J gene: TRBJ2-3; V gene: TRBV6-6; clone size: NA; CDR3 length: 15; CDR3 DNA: TGTGCCAGCAGTTACCCAACGGGAAGCACAGATACGCAGTATTTT; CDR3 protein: CASSYPTGSTDTQYF
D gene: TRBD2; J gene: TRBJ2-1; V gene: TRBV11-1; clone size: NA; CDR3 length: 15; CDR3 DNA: TGTGCCAGCAGCTTAGCGCGGGGGAGAAGGGATGAGCAGTTCTTC; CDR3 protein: CASSLARGRRDEQFF
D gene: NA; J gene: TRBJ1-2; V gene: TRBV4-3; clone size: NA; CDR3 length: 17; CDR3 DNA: TGCGCCAGCAGCCAAGATCCTAGAGGGGGACACGGACGAGGCTACACCTTC; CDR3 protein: CASSQDPRGGHGRGYTF
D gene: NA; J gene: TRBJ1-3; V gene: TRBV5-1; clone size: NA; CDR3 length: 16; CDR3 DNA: TGCGCCAGCAGCTGGGACCCAGGGGCCTCTGGAAACACCATATATTTT; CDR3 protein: CASSWDPGASGNTIYF
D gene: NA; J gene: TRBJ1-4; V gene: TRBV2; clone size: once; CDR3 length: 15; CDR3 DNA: TGTGCCAGCAGGTTGCGAAGGGGCGGTAATGAAAAACTGTTTTTT; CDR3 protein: CASRLRRGGNEKLFF
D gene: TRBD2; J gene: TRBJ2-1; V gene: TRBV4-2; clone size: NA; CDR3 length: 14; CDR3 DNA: TGTGCCAGCAGCCAAGTAGGGACTAGGAGTGAGCAGTTCTTC; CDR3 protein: CASSQVGTRSEQFF